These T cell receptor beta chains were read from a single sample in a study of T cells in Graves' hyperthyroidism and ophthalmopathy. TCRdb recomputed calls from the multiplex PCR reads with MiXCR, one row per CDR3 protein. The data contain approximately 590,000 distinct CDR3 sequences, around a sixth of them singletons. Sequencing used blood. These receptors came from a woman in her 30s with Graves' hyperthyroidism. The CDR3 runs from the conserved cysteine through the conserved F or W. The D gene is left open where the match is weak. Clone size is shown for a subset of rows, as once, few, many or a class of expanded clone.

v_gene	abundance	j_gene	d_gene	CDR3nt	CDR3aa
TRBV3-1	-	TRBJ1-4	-	TGTGCCAGCAGCCACTGGGTGAGGTCTGAAAAACTGTTTTTT	CASSHWVRSEKLFF
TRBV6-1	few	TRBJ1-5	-	TGTGCCAGCAGCCGGACACAGGGTACCCCTCCGGATTTT	CASSRTQGTPPDF
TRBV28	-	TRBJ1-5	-	TGTGCCAGCAGTTTGCCAGAGTGCAATCAGCCCCAGCATTTT	CASSLPECNQPQHF
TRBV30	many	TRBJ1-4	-	TGTGCCTGGAGCGTCCGTAGGGCTGGTGCCGAAAAACTGTTTTTT	CAWSVRRAGAEKLFF
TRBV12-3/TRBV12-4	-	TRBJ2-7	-	TGTGCCAGCTTGATGGCAGGGCCCCACGAGCAGTACTTC	CASLMAGPHEQYF
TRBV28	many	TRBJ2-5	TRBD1	TGTGCCAGCAGTTTACAAGACAGGGGGCGTCGGTACTTC	CASSLQDRGRRYF
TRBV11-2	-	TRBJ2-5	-	TGTGCCAGCAGCTTTACGGACCAAGAGACCCAGTACTTC	CASSFTDQETQYF
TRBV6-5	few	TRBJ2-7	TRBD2	TGTGCCAGCAGTTTCTCTAGCGGCCCCTACGAGCAGTACTTC	CASSFSSGPYEQYF
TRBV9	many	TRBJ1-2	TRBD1	TGTGCCAGCAGCATAACGGACAGGGCTAACTATGGCTACACCTTC	CASSITDRANYGYTF
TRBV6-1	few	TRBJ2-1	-	TGTGCCAGCACCGAGGTTGGGGGTGCACTCACAAGCTCCTACAATGAGCAGTTCTTC	CASTEVGGALTSSYNEQFF
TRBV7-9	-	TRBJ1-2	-	TGTGCCAGCAGCTCTCCGACGGGGTCCAGTATTCCTAACTATGGCTACACCTTC	CASSSPTGSSIPNYGYTF
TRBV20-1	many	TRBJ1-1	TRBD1	TGCAGTGCTAGTCAGAGACAGGGTAACACTGAAGCTTTCTTT	CSASQRQGNTEAFF
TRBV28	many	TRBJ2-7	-	TGTGCCAGCAGTTCCGGGGCGGAATACGAGCAGTACTTC	CASSSGAEYEQYF
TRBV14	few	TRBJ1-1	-	TGTGCCAGCAGCCAGCACCGGACAGCAATGAACACTGAAGCTTTCTTT	CASSQHRTAMNTEAFF
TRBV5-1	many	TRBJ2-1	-	TGCGCCAGCAGCTTGGATGGGGTCCTAACCTACAATGAGCAGTTCTTC	CASSLDGVLTYNEQFF
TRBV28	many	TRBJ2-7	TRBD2	TGTGCCAGCAGTTTTGTCCGACTAGCGGTCTCCTACGAGCAGTACTTC	CASSFVRLAVSYEQYF
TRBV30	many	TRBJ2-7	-	TGTGCCTATGGGGGGTCGCCCTCCTACGAGCAGTACTTC	CAYGGSPSYEQYF
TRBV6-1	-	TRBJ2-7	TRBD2	TGTGCCAGCAGCCATCCGGGACTAGCGGGAGGGGGATACGAGCAGTACTTC	CASSHPGLAGGGYEQYF
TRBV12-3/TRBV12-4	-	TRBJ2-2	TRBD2	TGTGCCAGCAGTTCGGGGAAGGGGCTAGCGGGAGTCGGAAACACCGGGGAGCTGTTTTTT	CASSSGKGLAGVGNTGELFF
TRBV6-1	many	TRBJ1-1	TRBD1	TGTGCCAGCAGCCCAGGGACAGGGAGACTGCGTGTTGAAGCTTTCTTT	CASSPGTGRLRVEAFF
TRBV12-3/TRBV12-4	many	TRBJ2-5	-	TGTGCCAGCAGTTTAGGGTGGGAGGCTGGGGAGACCCAGTACTTC	CASSLGWEAGETQYF
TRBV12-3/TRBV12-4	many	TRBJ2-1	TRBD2	TGTGCCAGCAGTCTAGCGGGTTCCTCCTACAATGAGCAGTTCTTC	CASSLAGSSYNEQFF
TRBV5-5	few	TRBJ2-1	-	TGTGCCAGCAGCTCCAAGTGGGGCGGGCAGAGCTCCTACAATGAGCAGTTCTTC	CASSSKWGGQSSYNEQFF
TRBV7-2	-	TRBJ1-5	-	TGTGCCAGCAGCTTAGGTGGAGGGCGATTCCATCAGCCCCAGCATTTT	CASSLGGGRFHQPQHF
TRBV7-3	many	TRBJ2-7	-	TGTGCCAGCAGCTTAACCTCGGCTAGCTCCCACGAGCAGCACTTC	CASSLTSASSHEQHF
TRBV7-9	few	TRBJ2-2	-	TGTGCCAGCAGCCCGGCGCTTAACACCGGGGAGCTGTTTTTT	CASSPALNTGELFF
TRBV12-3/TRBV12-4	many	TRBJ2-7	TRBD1	TGTGCCAGCAGTTTTTTTCTTCGGACAGGGGAGTCCCTCGACGAGCAGTACTTC	CASSFFLRTGESLDEQYF
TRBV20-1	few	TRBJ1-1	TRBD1	TGCAGTGCTTCCATTACAGGGGAGGACACTGAAGCTTTCTTT	CSASITGEDTEAFF
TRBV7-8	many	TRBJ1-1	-	TGTGCCAGCAGCCGACACAGGGTCACGGACACTGAAGCTTTCTTT	CASSRHRVTDTEAFF
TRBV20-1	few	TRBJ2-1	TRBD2	TGCAGCTCGGGAGGACGGGAGCAGTTCTTC	CSSGGREQFF
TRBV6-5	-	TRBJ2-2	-	TGTGCCAGCAGTTACGGGATGGCCGGGGAGCTGTTTTTT	CASSYGMAGELFF
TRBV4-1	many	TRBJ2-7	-	TGTGCCAGCAGTCAAGCGGACTCATACGAGCAGTACTTC	CASSQADSYEQYF
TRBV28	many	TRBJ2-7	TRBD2	TGTGCCAGCAGCCAGATGGGACTAGCGCAGCACTTC	CASSQMGLAQHF
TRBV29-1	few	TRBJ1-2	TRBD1	TGCAGCGTTGCTGGACAGGGATACTATGGCTACACCTTC	CSVAGQGYYGYTF
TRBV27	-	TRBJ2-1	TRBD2	TGTGCCAGCACGGGAAGGGCGCGAGCGGGAGGCTCCTACAATGAGCAGTTCTTC	CASTGRARAGGSYNEQFF
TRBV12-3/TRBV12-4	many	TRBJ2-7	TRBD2	TGTGCCAGCAGCACTAGCGCCTACATCTCCTACGAGCAGTACTTC	CASSTSAYISYEQYF
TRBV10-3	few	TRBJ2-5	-	TGTGCCATCAGGAACCAAGAGACCCAGTACTTC	CAIRNQETQYF
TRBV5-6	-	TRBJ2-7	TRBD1	TGTGCCAGCAGGGTATCCGGGACAGGGATCCTTCGTGGGCAGTACTTC	CASRVSGTGILRGQYF
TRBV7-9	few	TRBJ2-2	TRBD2	TGTGCCAGCAGCTTACGGGAGGCCACCGGGGAGCTGTTTTTT	CASSLREATGELFF
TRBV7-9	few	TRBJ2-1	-	TGTGCCAGCAGGTCGGGACTCTTCGATATGCAGTTCTTC	CASRSGLFDMQFF
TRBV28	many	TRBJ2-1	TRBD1	TGTGCCAGCAGGACAGGGGGCGAGTACAATGAGCAGTTCTTC	CASRTGGEYNEQFF
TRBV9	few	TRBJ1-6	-	TGTGCCAGCAGCGCGGCAGATTATAATTCACCCCTCCACTTT	CASSAADYNSPLHF
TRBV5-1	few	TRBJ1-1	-	TGCGCCAGCAGCCGAGACGTACAGGGTGTTCCGGGGAACACTGAAGCTTTCTTT	CASSRDVQGVPGNTEAFF
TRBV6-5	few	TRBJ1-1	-	TGTGCCAGCAGTTACTCGTACACATTGAACACTGAAGCTTTCTTT	CASSYSYTLNTEAFF
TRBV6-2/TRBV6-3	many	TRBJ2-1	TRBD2	TGTGCCAGCACTCAGCCGGGACTAGCGGGAAGGGAGCAGTTCTTC	CASTQPGLAGREQFF
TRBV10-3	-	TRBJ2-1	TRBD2	TGTGCCATAAACCGGGGGGGGGATACTCCTTACAATGAGCAGTTCTTC	CAINRGGDTPYNEQFF
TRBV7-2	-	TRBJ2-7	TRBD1	TGTGCCAGCAGCGACAGGGCAGAATTAGCCTACGAGCAGTACTTC	CASSDRAELAYEQYF
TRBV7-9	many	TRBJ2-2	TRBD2	TGTGCCAGCAGCGCCCTTCGTACTAGCGGGACCCTCACCGGGGAGCTGTTTTTT	CASSALRTSGTLTGELFF
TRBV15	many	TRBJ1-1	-	TGTGCCACCAGCAGAGAAGGGCCGTCCTCGGGCACTGAAGCTTTCTTT	CATSREGPSSGTEAFF
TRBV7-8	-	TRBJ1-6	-	TGTGCCAGCAGCCCCGGGTCCTACTATAATTCACCCCTCCACTTT	CASSPGSYYNSPLHF
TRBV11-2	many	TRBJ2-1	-	TGTGCCAGCAGCCAACAGCGGGCCACGTACAATGAGCAGTTCTTC	CASSQQRATYNEQFF
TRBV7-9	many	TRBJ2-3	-	TGTGCCAGCAGCTTAGTCACCCCACCCGCAGATACGCAGTATTTT	CASSLVTPPADTQYF
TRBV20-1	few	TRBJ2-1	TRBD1	TGCAGTGTTGGGACAGGGGCCTACAATGAGCAGTTCTTC	CSVGTGAYNEQFF